Listed here are 25 T cell receptor beta chains from one sample, sequenced in a study of CD8+CD57+ T cells in acquired aplastic anemia. The template for TCR beta VDJ and CDR3 sequence profiling was genomic DNA. TCRdb redid the calling of the reads with MiXCR, one entry per CDR3 protein. The sample has approximately 300,000 distinct CDR3 sequences; approximately 58% are singletons. Before being chosen for sequencing, patients had shown CD8+CD57+ cell expansion by flow cytometry. Sequenced: sorted CD4+, CD8+, or CD8+CD57+ T cells (not recorded which) from PBMCs. The receptors stem from a human donor with aplastic anemia.

The V gene is TRBV20-1, the J gene TRBJ2-1, with 7 positions matching TRBD2. CDR3 length: 14 amino acids. Germline trimming cut 4 bases from V and 6 bases from J; bases unmatched to any gene: 9. Germline V gene sequence: CDR1 DFQATT, CDR2 SNEGSKA (reference sequence). CDR3 nucleotide sequence: TGCAGTGCTATGCACGGGGGAGGGCCCAATGAGCAGTTCTTC. This codes for CSAMHGGGPNEQFF.

V and J are TRBV7-9 and TRBJ1-6; a possible D gene is TRBD1 (6 bases). Looked up from germline, CDR1 is SEHNR and CDR2 is FQNEAQ (reference sequence). Trimming cost V 5 bases and J 6 bases, with 17 bases left between them. The CDR3 loop spans 16 amino acids. The CDR3 here is CASSEGWGAGNSPLHF. In DNA, the CDR3 is TGTGCCAGCAGCGAGGGGTGGGGGGCAGGTAATTCACCCCTCCACTTT.

V gene TRBV3-1 combines with J gene TRBJ2-7; tentatively, D is TRBD1 (7 bases). The V end was cut by 1 base, the J end by 3 bases, with 13 bases between. Germline V gene data show CDR1 as LGHDT and CDR2 as YNNKEL (reference sequence). The CDR3 sequence is 15 residues long. In DNA form, the CDR3 reads TGTGCCAGCAGCCAAGTGGGCAGGGGGGTCTACGAGCAGTACTTC. Its translation is CASSQVGRGVYEQYF.

In its sample, this clonotype was seen once. The V call is TRBV7-2, the J call TRBJ2-3; TRBD2 is a possible D gene (5 bases). CDR3 length: 15 residues. V was cut by 1 base and J by 1 base, with 9 bases left in between. The germline V gene encodes CDR1 SGHTA and CDR2 FQGNSA. The DNA of the CDR3 is TGTGCCAGCAGCTTAGGCTTTAGCGGCACAGATACGCAGTATTTT. Encoded protein: CASSLGFSGTDTQYF.

This clonotype was counted between two and nine times. The chain employs TRBV7-2 and TRBJ2-7; 9 bases map to TRBD2. Germline-derived CDR1 and CDR2 are SGHTA and FQGNSA. The CDR3 totals 13 residues. V dropped 4 bases and J dropped 3; count of bases not matched to a gene: 1. CDR3: CASSWREGYEQYF. CDR3 coding DNA: TGTGCCAGCAGCTGGCGGGAGGGCTACGAGCAGTACTTC.

The chain joins TRBV14 to TRBJ1-3, with D unclear. V dropped 0 bases and J dropped 9 bases, with 6 bases sitting between them. Germline CDR1 SGHDN, CDR2 FVKESK. This CDR3 is 12 amino acids long. CDR3 residues: CASSQDRLTIYF. The CDR3 nucleotides read TGTGCCAGCAGCCAAGATCGGCTCACCATATATTTT.

The chain combines TRBV15 with TRBJ2-7; D remains unclear. Germline values: CDR1 LNHNV, CDR2 YYDKDF (reference sequence). V lost 3 bases and J 5 bases, leaving 11 bases between the germline ends. The CDR3 sequence is 13 residues long. The CDR3: CATSSDRIDEQYF. The CDR3 DNA sequence: TGTGCCACCAGCAGTGACCGAATCGACGAGCAGTACTTC.

The chain is built from TRBV5-1 and TRBJ1-1; no reliable D call. The CDR3 length is 14 residues. V shed 6 bases and J shed 0 bases, with 12 bases lying between them. The germline V gene has CDR1 SGHRS and CDR2 YFSETQ. CDR3 residues: CASTMTGMNTEAFF. The CDR3, as DNA: TGCGCCAGCACCATGACGGGGATGAACACTGAAGCTTTCTTT. Drawing the rest from reference TRBV5-1 and TRBJ1-1, the complete variable domain is KAGVTQTPRYLIKTRGQQVTLSCSPISGHRSVSWYQQTPGQGLQFLFEYFSETQRNKGNFPGRFSGRQFSNSRSEMNVSTLELGDSALYLCASTMTGMNTEAFFGQGTRLTVV.

In regard to this clonotype: Being one base from a much bigger clone, this may be a read error. This CDR3 fails to terminate in the conserved phenylalanine or tryptophan, so it likely reflects a read error. This sequence joins TRBV15 and TRBJ1-5; D is unclear. The V gene's germline CDR1 is LNHNV and CDR2 YYDKDF (reference sequence). Trimming removed 2 bases at V and 5 bases at J, with 4 bases between. This CDR3 region has 12 residues. CDR3 loop: CATSRPDQPQHS. Written as DNA, the CDR3 is TGTGCCACCAGCAGACCAGATCAGCCCCAGCATTCT.

The CDR3 nucleotides are TGTGCCAGCAGCTTGGCTGGGGGAAATTCACCCCTCCACTTT. The encoded protein is CASSLAGGNSPLHF. V usage is TRBV5-4 and J usage is TRBJ1-6, with a weak D call TRBD1 (5 bases). Looked up from germline, CDR1 is SGHNT and CDR2 is YYREEE (reference sequence). This CDR3 has 14 residues. Trimming removed 0 bases at V and 7 bases at J, with 8 bases between.

The chain couples TRBV10-3 to TRBJ2-7; 11 bases match TRBD1. Germline loops: CDR1 ENHRY, CDR2 SYGVKD. This CDR3 contains 13 residues. The ends lost 6 bases at V and 3 bases at J; junction bases unmatched: 1. CDR3 amino acids: CAIRGTGGYEQYF. The CDR3 coding sequence is TGTGCCATCAGGGGGACAGGGGGCTACGAGCAGTACTTC.

This clonotype occurred a few times. The V and J genes are TRBV10-1 and TRBJ2-3; TRBD1 is a possible D gene (5 bases). This CDR3 region has 18 residues. Between the trimmed V and J ends, which lost 2 bases and 4 bases, there was a span of 22 bases. CDR1 and CDR2 from the germline V gene are WNHNN and SYGVQD (reference sequence). This chain's CDR3 is CASSEVLGASPTADTQYF. Written as DNA, the CDR3 is TGCGCCAGCAGTGAGGTACTTGGGGCCAGTCCTACGGCAGATACGCAGTATTTT.

This clonotype was counted once. The chain recombines TRBV7-2 with TRBJ1-2; TRBD1 agrees at 12 bases. V dropped 0 bases and J dropped 5; count of bases not matched to a gene: 7. CDR1 is SGHTA, CDR2 FQGNSA, per germline. CDR3 size: 17 residues. Here the CDR3 reads CASSLALGQGAWYGYTF. The CDR3, as DNA: TGTGCCAGCAGCTTAGCGTTGGGACAGGGGGCTTGGTATGGCTACACCTTC.

This chain uses TRBV24-1 with TRBJ2-7; 10 nucleotides match TRBD1. The CDR3 loop spans 15 amino acids. The ends lost 4 bases at V and 1 base at J; junction bases unmatched: 3. The V gene's germline CDR1 is KGHDR and CDR2 SFDVKD. This chain's CDR3 is CATSEDRGDSYEQYF. The CDR3 nucleotides are TGTGCCACCAGTGAGGACAGGGGGGATTCCTACGAGCAGTACTTC.

In its sample, this clonotype was seen many times. The V and J genes are TRBV6-5 and TRBJ2-5; 12 positions match TRBD2. The CDR3 has 15 amino acids. V lost 5 bases and J lost 5; bases outside the gene matches: 6. The germline V gene encodes CDR1 MNHEY and CDR2 SVGAGI. The chain's CDR3 is CASSPGGTSGETQYF. The CDR3, as DNA: TGTGCCAGCAGTCCCGGAGGGACTAGCGGGGAGACCCAGTACTTC.

CDR3 sequence reads: CATSSIWDSQSSYNEQFF. The CDR3 DNA reads as TGTGCCACCAGCTCAATATGGGACAGCCAAAGCTCCTACAATGAGCAGTTCTTC. The J gene is TRBJ2-1, the V gene TRBV24-1; the match to TRBD1 covers 7 bases. CDR1 and CDR2 (germline): KGHDR, SFDVKD. V shed 7 bases and J 0 bases; nucleotides not matched to a gene: 14. This CDR3 has 18 residues.

This clonotype has only one observation. This rearrangement joins TRBV29-1 to TRBJ1-5; 7 bases are a match to TRBD1. Germline V gene data show CDR1 as SQVTM and CDR2 as ANQGSEA. CDR3 length: 14 residues. V was clipped by 6 bases and J by 4 bases; unmatched bases: 9. The CDR3 region has the DNA TGCAGCGTCGCTCAGGGGGGAGTTAATCAGCCCCAGCATTTT. Amino acid sequence: CSVAQGGVNQPQHF.

This chain joins TRBV19 and TRBJ1-5, with D perhaps matching TRBD1 (5 bases). This CDR3 comprises 14 residues. In germline, CDR1 is LNHDA, CDR2 SQIVND (reference sequence). The V and J ends lost 7 bases and 3 bases respectively, with 13 bases between them. In DNA, the CDR3 is TGTGCCAGTAAGAGAGGGGCATACAATCAGCCCCAGCATTTT. As protein: CASKRGAYNQPQHF.

This clonotype was recorded a few times. The chain joins TRBV18 to TRBJ2-2, with D possibly matching TRBD2 (5 bases). Trimming cost V 2 bases and J 5 bases, with 15 bases left between them. Per the germline V gene, CDR1 is KGHSH and CDR2 is LQKENI. CDR3 length equals 16 residues. DNA of the CDR3: TGTGCCAGCTCACCATCCACGGGGTTGAGGACCGGGGAGCTGTTTTTT. Encoded protein: CASSPSTGLRTGELFF.

The table lists this clonotype with a few counts. The chain's CDR3 is CAISDTQGIYTF. CDR3 nucleotide sequence: TGTGCCATCAGCGATACACAGGGGATCTACACCTTC. V gene TRBV10-3 combines with J gene TRBJ1-2; 7 bases fit TRBD1. The length of the CDR3 is 12 residues. Germline V gene data show CDR1 as ENHRY and CDR2 as SYGVKD. V was clipped by 6 bases and J by 10 bases; unmatched bases: 8.

This clonotype was observed many times. CDR3 amino acids: CASSYDGNTEAFF. CDR3 coding DNA: TGTGCCAGCAGTTACGACGGGAACACTGAAGCTTTCTTT. The rearrangement uses TRBV6-5 and TRBJ1-1, with D unresolved. The germline V gene has CDR1 MNHEY and CDR2 SVGAGI. The length of the CDR3 is 13 residues. V lost 2 bases to trimming and J lost 1 base, with 5 bases between them.

The chain employs TRBV10-2 and TRBJ2-1, with 12 bases matching TRBD2. In germline, CDR1 is WSHSY, CDR2 SAAADI. V gave up 6 bases and J gave up 9 bases; unmatched junction bases: 9. CDR3 size: 15 residues. CDR3: CASSTGTSGYGEQFF. DNA of the CDR3: TGCGCCAGCAGCACCGGGACTAGCGGGTACGGTGAGCAGTTCTTC.

This clonotype has a handful of counts. DNA of the CDR3: TGTGCCAGCAACGTAGCAGGAGAGACCCAGTACTTC. Its translation is CASNVAGETQYF. The gene calls are TRBV7-8 and TRBJ2-5; the D is unclear. The V gene lost 7 bases and the J gene lost 4 bases, with 10 bases spanning the gap. Germline-derived CDR1 and CDR2 are SGHVS and FQNEAQ. CDR3 size: 12 residues.

Comment on this clonotype: Here the CDR3 omits its conserved ending phenylalanine or tryptophan, so a read error is the likely source. The chain has TRBV7-8 and TRBJ1-6; 7 bases fit TRBD1. Germline CDR1 and CDR2: SGHVS and FQNEAQ. The J segment lost 6 bases and the V segment lost 5 bases, leaving 1 base of the junction unmatched. The CDR3 has 13 residues. DNA for the CDR3: TGTGCCAGCAGCCCAGGGGGTAATTCACCCCTCCACCTT. It is translated as CASSPGGNSPLHL.

The chain carries TRBV29-1 and TRBJ2-1, with 7 nucleotides matching TRBD2. The CDR3 totals 18 residues. Unmatched junction bases numbered 15, after V lost 3 bases and J lost 1 base. Germline CDR1 reads SQVTM; CDR2 reads ANQGSEA. DNA for the CDR3: TGCAGCGTTGACGGTGGGGAGAGCGGGATGGTATCCTACAATGAGCAGTTCTTC. Amino acid sequence: CSVDGGESGMVSYNEQFF.